These 4 T cell receptor beta chains were all obtained from the same sample, sequenced in a study of blood T cell repertoires in COVID-19. Assay: immunoSEQ multiplex PCR; the TCRdb copy retains only in-frame clones and omits some. The table shows some 220,000 clones, with about 90% occurring only once. The source material was peripheral blood. The receptors were gathered from a woman aged 18-29 years who had recovered from COVID-19.

This chain links TRBV2 with TRBJ2-1, with 15 positions matching TRBD2. Per germline, CDR1 SNHLY and CDR2 FYNNEI. J was trimmed by 6 bases and V by 2 bases; bases with no gene match: 8. This CDR3 is built from 18 residues. The CDR3 loop is CASSERGLAGGPSNEQFF. CDR3 DNA: TGTGCCAGCAGTGAACGTGGACTAGCGGGAGGGCCTAGCAATGAGCAGTTCTTC.

The chain carries TRBV25-1 and TRBJ2-1, with D perhaps matching TRBD1 (6 bases). Trimming stripped 6 bases from V and 0 bases from J, with 12 bases between. This CDR3 has 15 amino acids. The germline V gene has CDR1 MGHDK and CDR2 SYGVNS. CDR3 DNA: TGTGCCAGCAGCCTTGACAGGCACTCCTACAATGAGCAGTTCTTC. The encoded protein is CASSLDRHSYNEQFF.

The count of this clone is one. The chain uses TRBV24-1 and TRBJ2-2; TRBD1 matches 8 bases. CDR3 length equals 13 residues. Germline values: CDR1 KGHDR, CDR2 SFDVKD. After removal of 5 bases from V and 7 bases from J, the junction contained 2 bases not matched to a gene. CDR3 coding DNA: TGTGCCACCAGTGGGACAGGGCTCGGGGAGCTGTTTTTT. Translation gives CATSGTGLGELFF.

The V call is TRBV7-3, the J call TRBJ2-2; D might be TRBD2 (5 bases). Trimming took off 3 bases at V and 5 bases at J, with 7 bases between the two ends. Per germline, CDR1 SGHTA and CDR2 FQGTGA. The CDR3 runs 13 residues. The CDR3 nucleotides read TGTGCCAGCAGCTTTTCGGGGACCGGGGAGCTGTTTTTT. It encodes CASSFSGTGELFF.